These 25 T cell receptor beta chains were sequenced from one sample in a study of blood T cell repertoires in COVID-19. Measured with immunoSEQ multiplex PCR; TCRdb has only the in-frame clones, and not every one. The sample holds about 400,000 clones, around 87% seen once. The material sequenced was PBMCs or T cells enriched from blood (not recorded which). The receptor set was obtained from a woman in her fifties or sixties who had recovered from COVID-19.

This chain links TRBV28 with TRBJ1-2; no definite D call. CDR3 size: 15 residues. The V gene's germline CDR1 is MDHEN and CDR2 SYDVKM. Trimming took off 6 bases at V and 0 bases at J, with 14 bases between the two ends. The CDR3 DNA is TGTGCCAGCAGCCGTCCGGGATGGGCTAACTATGGCTACACCTTC. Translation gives CASSRPGWANYGYTF.

The chain's CDR3 is CAWSLIREDGYTF. The CDR3 DNA reads TGTGCCTGGAGTCTTATCAGAGAGGATGGCTACACCTTC. The chain has TRBV30 and TRBJ1-2; D not resolved. The V end was cut by 2 bases, the J end by 6 bases, with 13 bases between. There are 13 residues in the CDR3. Looked up from germline, CDR1 is GTSNPN and CDR2 is SVGIG (reference sequence).

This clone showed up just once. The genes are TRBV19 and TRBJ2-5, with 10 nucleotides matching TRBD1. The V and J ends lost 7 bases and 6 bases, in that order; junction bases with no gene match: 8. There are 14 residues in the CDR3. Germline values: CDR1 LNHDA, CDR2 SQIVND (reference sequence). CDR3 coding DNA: TGTGCCAGTAAACAGGACAGGGGGAGACAGACCCAGTACTTC. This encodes CASKQDRGRQTQYF. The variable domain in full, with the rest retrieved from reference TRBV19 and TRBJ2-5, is DGGITQSPKYLFRKEGQNVTLSCEQNLNHDAMYWYRQDPGQGLRLIYYSQIVNDFQKGDIAEGYSVSREKKESFPLTVTSAQKNPTAFYLCASKQDRGRQTQYFGPGTRLLVL.

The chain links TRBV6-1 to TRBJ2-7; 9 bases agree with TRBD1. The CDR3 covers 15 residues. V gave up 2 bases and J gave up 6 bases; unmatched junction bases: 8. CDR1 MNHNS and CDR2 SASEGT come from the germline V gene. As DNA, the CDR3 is TGTGCCAGCAGTGAATTCTGGACAGGGGAGCTCGAGCAGTACTTC. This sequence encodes CASSEFWTGELEQYF.

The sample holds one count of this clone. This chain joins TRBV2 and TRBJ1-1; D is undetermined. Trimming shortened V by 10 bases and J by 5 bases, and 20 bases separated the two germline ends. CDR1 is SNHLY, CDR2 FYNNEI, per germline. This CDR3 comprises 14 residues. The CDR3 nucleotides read TGTGCCACCCACTTCTACGAAACGATAACTGAAGCTTTCTTT. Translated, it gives CATHFYETITEAFF.

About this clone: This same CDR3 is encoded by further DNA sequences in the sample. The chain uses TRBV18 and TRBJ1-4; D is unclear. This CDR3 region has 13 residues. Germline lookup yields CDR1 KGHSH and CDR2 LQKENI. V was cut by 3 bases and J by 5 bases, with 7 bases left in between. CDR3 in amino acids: CASSPGQNEKLFF. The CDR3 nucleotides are TGTGCCAGCTCACCGGGCCAGAATGAAAAACTGTTTTTT.

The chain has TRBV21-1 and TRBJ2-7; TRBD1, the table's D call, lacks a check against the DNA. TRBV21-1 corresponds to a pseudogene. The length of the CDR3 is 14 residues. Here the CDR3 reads CASSNRVSSYEQYF. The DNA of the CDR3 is TGTGCCAGCAGCAACAGGGTGAGCTCCTACGAGCAGTACTTC.

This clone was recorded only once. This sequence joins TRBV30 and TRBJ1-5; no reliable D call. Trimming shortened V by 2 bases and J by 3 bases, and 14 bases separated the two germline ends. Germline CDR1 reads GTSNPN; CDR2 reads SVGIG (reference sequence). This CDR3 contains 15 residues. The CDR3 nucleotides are TGTGCCTGGAGTCAGCCGCAGGCACCCAATCAGCCCCAGCATTTT. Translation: CAWSQPQAPNQPQHF.

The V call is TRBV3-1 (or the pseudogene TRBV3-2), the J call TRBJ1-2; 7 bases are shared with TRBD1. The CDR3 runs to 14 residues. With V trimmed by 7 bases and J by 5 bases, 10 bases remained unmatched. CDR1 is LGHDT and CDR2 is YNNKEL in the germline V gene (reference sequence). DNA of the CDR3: TGTGCCAGCACCCACAGGGGACCCAGGTATGGCTACACCTTC. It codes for CASTHRGPRYGYTF.

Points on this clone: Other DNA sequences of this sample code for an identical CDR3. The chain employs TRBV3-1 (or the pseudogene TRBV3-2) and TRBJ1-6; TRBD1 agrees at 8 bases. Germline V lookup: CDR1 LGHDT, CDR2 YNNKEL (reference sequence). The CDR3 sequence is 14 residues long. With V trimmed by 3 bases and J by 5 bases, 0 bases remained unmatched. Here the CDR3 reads CASSQGQDNSPLHF. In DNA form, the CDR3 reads TGTGCCAGCAGCCAGGGACAGGATAATTCACCCCTCCACTTT.

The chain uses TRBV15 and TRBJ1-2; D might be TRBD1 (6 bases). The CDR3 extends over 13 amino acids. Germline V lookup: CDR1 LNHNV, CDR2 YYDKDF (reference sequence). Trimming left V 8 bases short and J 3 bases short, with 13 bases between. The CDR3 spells CATSQGPDYGYTF. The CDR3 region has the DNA TGTGCCACCTCTCAGGGGCCCGACTATGGCTACACCTTC.

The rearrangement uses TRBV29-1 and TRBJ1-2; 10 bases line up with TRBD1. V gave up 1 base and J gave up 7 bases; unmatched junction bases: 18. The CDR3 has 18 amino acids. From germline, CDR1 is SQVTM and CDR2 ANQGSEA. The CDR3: CSVEGVGTGEQSFFGYTF. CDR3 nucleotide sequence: TGCAGCGTTGAAGGTGTTGGGACAGGGGAACAAAGCTTCTTTGGCTACACCTTC.

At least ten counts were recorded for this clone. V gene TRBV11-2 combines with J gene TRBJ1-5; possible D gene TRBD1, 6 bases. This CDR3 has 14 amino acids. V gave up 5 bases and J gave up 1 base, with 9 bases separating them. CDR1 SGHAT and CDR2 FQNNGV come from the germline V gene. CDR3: CASSQDRSNQPQHF. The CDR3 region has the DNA TGTGCCAGCAGCCAAGACAGGAGCAATCAGCCCCAGCATTTT.

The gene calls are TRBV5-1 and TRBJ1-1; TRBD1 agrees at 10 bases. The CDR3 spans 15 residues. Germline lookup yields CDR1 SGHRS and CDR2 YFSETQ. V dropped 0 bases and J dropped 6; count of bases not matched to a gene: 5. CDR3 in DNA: TGCGCCAGCAGCTTGGGGGGACAGGGGATCCCTGAAGCTTTCTTT. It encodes CASSLGGQGIPEAFF.

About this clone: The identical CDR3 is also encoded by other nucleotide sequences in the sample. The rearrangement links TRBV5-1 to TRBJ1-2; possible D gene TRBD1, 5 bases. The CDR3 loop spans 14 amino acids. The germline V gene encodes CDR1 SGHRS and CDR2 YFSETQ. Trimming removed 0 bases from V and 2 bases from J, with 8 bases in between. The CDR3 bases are TGCGCCAGCAGCTTGGGGCAGGGCAACTATGGCTACACCTTC. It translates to CASSLGQGNYGYTF.

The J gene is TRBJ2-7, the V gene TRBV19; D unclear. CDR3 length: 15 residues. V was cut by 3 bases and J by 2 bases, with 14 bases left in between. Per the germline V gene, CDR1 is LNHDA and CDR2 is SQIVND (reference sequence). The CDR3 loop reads CASSMRPGTPYEQYF. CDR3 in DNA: TGTGCCAGTAGTATGCGGCCGGGTACCCCCTACGAGCAGTACTTC.

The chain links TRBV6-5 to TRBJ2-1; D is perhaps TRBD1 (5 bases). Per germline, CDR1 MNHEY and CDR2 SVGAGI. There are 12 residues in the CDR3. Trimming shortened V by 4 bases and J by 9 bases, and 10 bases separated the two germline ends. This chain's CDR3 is CASSLQDGEQFF. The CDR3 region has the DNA TGTGCCAGCAGTTTACAGGACGGTGAGCAGTTCTTC.

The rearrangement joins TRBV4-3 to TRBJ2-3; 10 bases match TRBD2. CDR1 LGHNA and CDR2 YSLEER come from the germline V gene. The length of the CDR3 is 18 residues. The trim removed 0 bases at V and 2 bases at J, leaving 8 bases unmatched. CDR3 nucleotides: TGCGCCAGCAGCCAAGATCTTTTAGCGGGGGGACCCACAGATACGCAGTATTTT. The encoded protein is CASSQDLLAGGPTDTQYF.

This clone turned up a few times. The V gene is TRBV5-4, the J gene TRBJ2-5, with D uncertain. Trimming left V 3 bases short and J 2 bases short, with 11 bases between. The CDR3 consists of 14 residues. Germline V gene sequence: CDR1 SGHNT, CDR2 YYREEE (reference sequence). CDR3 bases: TGTGCCAGCAGCTCCCTATACCCGCAAGAGACCCAGTACTTC. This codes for CASSSLYPQETQYF. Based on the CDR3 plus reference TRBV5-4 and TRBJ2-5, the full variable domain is ETGVTQSPTHLIKTRGQQVTLRCSSQSGHNTVSWYQQALGQGPQFIFQYYREEENGRGNFPPRFSGLQFPNYSSELNVNALELDDSALYLCASSSLYPQETQYFGPGTRLLVL.

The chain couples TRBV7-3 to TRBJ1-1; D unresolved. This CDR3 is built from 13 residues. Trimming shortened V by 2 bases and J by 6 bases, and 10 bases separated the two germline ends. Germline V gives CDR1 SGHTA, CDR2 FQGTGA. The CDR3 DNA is TGTGCCAGCAGCTTAGTAGGGAGCTCTGAAGCTTTCTTT. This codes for CASSLVGSSEAFF.

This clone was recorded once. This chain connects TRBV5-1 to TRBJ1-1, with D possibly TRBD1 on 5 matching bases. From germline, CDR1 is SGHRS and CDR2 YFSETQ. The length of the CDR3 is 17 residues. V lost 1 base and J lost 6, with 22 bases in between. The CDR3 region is CASSLWTSMVANPEAFF. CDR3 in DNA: TGCGCCAGCAGCTTGTGGACATCGATGGTCGCTAACCCTGAAGCTTTCTTT.

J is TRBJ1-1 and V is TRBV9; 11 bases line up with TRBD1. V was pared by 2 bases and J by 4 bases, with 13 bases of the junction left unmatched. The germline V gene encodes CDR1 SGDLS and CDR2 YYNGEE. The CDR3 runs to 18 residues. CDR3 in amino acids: CASSVSPGQGGSGTEAFF. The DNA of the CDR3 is TGTGCCAGCAGCGTCTCTCCGGGACAGGGGGGATCAGGCACTGAAGCTTTCTTT.

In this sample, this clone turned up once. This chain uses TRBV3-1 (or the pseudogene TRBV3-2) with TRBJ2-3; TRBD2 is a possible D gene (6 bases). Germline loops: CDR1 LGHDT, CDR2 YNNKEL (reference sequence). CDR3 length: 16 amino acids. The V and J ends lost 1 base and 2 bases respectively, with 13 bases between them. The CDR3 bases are TGTGCCAGCAGCCAAGTGGGTGGGGGGATCACAGATACGCAGTATTTT. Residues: CASSQVGGGITDTQYF.

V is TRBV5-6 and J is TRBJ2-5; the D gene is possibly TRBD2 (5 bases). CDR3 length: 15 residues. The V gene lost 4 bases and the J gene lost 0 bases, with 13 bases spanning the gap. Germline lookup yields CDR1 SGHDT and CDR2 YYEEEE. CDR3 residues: CASSIRDPHQETQYF. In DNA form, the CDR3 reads TGTGCCAGCAGCATCCGGGATCCACACCAAGAGACCCAGTACTTC.

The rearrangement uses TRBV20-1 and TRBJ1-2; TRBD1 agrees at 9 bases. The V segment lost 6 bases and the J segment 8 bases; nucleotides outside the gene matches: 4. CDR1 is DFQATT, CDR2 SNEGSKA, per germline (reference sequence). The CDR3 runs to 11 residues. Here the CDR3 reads CSAWGQGGYTF. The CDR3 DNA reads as TGCAGTGCCTGGGGACAGGGAGGCTACACCTTC.